The 14 T cell receptor beta chains presented below share a single source sample, sequenced in a study of T cell clonality in common variable immunodeficiency. Study-level points and caveats: Reportedly, TCR beta sequences from common variable immunodeficiency showed fewer deletions and N-nucleotide insertions.

Some clones are missing from TCRdb's copy, which holds only in-frame ones; the method was immunoSEQ multiplex PCR. Singletons are absent from the sample, which has some 25,000 clones. Their specific antigens are unknown. Input material: peripheral blood mononuclear cells. The receptors stem from a human donor with common variable immunodeficiency.

This clone was counted ten times or more. Read data end 3 residues before the CDR3 end; the end is taken from the germline J gene. This chain uses TRBV20-1 with TRBJ2-2; D gene uncertain. This CDR3 contains 15 residues. CDR1 and CDR2 from the germline V gene are DFQATT and SNEGSKA (reference sequence). V was cut by 0 bases and J by 1 base, with 9 bases left in between. CDR3 in amino acids: CSAREMPVNTGELFF. The sequenced CDR3 bases are TGCAGTGCTAGAGAAATGCCAGTGAACACCGGGGAG.

This clone came up a few times. The sequence runs out 3 residues before the end of the CDR3; the remainder is reconstructed from the germline J gene. This chain joins TRBV2 and TRBJ1-1; D not certain. This CDR3 spans 12 amino acids. The germline V gene has CDR1 SNHLY and CDR2 FYNNEI. The CDR3 DNA, read in part, is TGTGCCAGCAGTGTCGTCCCCCAGTGG. Its protein is CASSVVPQW. The CDR3 in full is CASSVVPQWAFF.

This clone was seen many times. Read data end 3 residues before the CDR3 end; the end is taken from the germline J gene. The genes are TRBV15 and TRBJ2-7; TRBD2 matches 9 bases. Germline CDR1 reads LNHNV; CDR2 reads YYDKDF (reference sequence). Trimming removed 1 base from V and 1 base from J; junction bases left unmatched: 2. The CDR3 extends over 15 amino acids. Partial CDR3 DNA: TGTGCCACCAGCAGAGGGCTAGCGGGATCCTACGAG. It encodes CATSRGLAGSYE. Given in full, the CDR3 is CATSRGLAGSYEQYF.

Ten or more counts support this clone. The CDR3 is cut off 3 residues early in the read; its end comes from the germline J gene. This sequence joins TRBV5-4 and TRBJ2-7, with 7 bases matching TRBD1. The V gene's germline CDR1 is SGHNT and CDR2 YYREEE (reference sequence). This CDR3 has 14 amino acids. V shed 0 bases, J shed 3 bases, and the junction held 3 bases outside the gene matches. CDR3 sequence: CASSLEGQYYEQYF. The CDR3 DNA, read in part, is TGTGCCAGCAGCTTGGAGGGACAGTACTACGAG.

This clone was seen a handful of times. The read finishes 3 residues shy of the CDR3 end, and the germline J gene is used to complete it. V and J are TRBV2 and TRBJ1-1; D ambiguous. Germline V gene sequence: CDR1 SNHLY, CDR2 FYNNEI. This CDR3 region has 13 residues. The CDR3 loop is CASSEELTTGAFF. CDR3 bases read: TGTGCCAGCAGTGAAGAACTTACTACGGGG.

This clone has just a few counts. The CDR3 is cut off 3 residues early in the read; its end comes from the germline J gene. V is TRBV6-2 or TRBV6-3 and J is TRBJ2-5, with D tentatively TRBD1 (5 bases). CDR1 is MNHEY, CDR2 SVGEGT, per germline. The CDR3 is 13 residues long. The germline V and J ends were trimmed by 6 bases and 2 bases, with 10 bases remaining between them. The CDR3 bases that were read are TGTGCCAGCAGAGGAACAGGACAAGAGACC. This translates into CASRGTGQET. The whole CDR3 region reads CASRGTGQETQYF.

On this clone: With the read ending 3 residues before the CDR3 end, the germline J gene is used to fill in that end. This rearrangement joins TRBV2 to TRBJ1-2, with D uncertain. Germline V gene lookup returns CDR1 SNHLY and CDR2 FYNNEI. Trimming shortened V by 4 bases and J by 3 bases, and 6 bases separated the two germline ends. CDR3 length: 12 amino acids. The sequenced CDR3 bases are TGTGCCAGCAGTGTGCAGGACTATGGC. It encodes CASSVQDYG. The full CDR3 sequence reads CASSVQDYGYTF.

A note on this clone: The read terminates 3 residues ahead of where the CDR3 ends, so the germline J gene completes it. The J gene is TRBJ2-3, the V gene TRBV20-1; 13 nucleotides line up with TRBD2. Germline lookup yields CDR1 DFQATT and CDR2 SNEGSKA (reference sequence). The CDR3 is 13 amino acids. The CDR3: CSAGLAGAGAQYF. The part of the CDR3 DNA that was read is TGCAGTGCCGGACTAGCGGGAGCGGGGGCG.

The sequenced CDR3 bases are TGTGCCAGCAGCCGAGGGACAGGGGGTGAA. Translated: CASSRGTGGE. The entire CDR3 reads CASSRGTGGEAFF. V and J are TRBV7-9 and TRBJ1-1, with 11 bases identical to TRBD1. The CDR3 end falls 3 residues outside the read, so it is completed with the germline J gene. The CDR3 has 13 amino acids. Per germline, CDR1 SEHNR and CDR2 FQNEAQ (reference sequence). J was trimmed by 7 bases and V by 5 bases; bases with no gene match: 3. Variable domain in full (rest from reference TRBV7-9 and TRBJ1-1): DTGVSQNPRHKITKRGQNVTFRCDPISEHNRLYWYRQTLGQGPEFLTYFQNEAQLEKSRLLSDRFSAERPKGSFSTLEIQRTEQGDSAMYLCASSRGTGGEAFFGQGTRLTVV.

About this clone itself: The CDR3 goes on 3 residues after the read ends, and that part is filled in from the germline J gene. The V gene is TRBV7-8, the J gene TRBJ2-7; weak D call: TRBD2 (5 bases). The germline V and J ends were trimmed by 4 bases and 3 bases, with 7 bases remaining between them. The CDR3 covers 12 residues. Germline lookup yields CDR1 SGHVS and CDR2 FQNEAQ. The covered CDR3 bases are TGTGCCAGCAGCTCGGGGTACTACGAG. As protein: CASSSGYYE. The full CDR3 is CASSSGYYEQYF.

To note about this clone: The read ends 3 residues early relative to the CDR3; the germline J gene fills the gap. The chain combines TRBV6-1 with TRBJ2-7, with D possibly being TRBD1 (5 bases). Trimming pared 2 bases from V and 1 base from J, leaving 9 bases between. The CDR3 is 14 amino acids. Looked up from germline, CDR1 is MNHNS and CDR2 is SASEGT. CDR3 DNA (partial): TGTGCCAGCAGTGAATGGGGCAGATCCTACGAG. Protein sequence: CASSEWGRSYE. The CDR3 as a whole reads CASSEWGRSYEQYF.

A few counts support this clone. The CDR3 extends 3 residues past the end of the read, so its final part is completed from the germline J gene. Other DNA sequences within the sample encode an identical CDR3. V is TRBV19 and J is TRBJ1-2, with 8 positions matching TRBD1. Losses at the gene ends were 7 bases for V and 7 bases for J; bases not matched to a gene: 8. The CDR3 sequence is 13 residues long. The V gene's germline CDR1 is LNHDA and CDR2 SQIVND (reference sequence). CDR3 region: CASTPRQGRGYTF. The sequenced CDR3 bases are TGTGCCAGTACCCCGAGACAGGGGCGTGGC.

With respect to this clone: The CDR3 goes on 3 residues after the read ends, and that part is filled in from the germline J gene. The chain employs TRBV6-2 or TRBV6-3 and TRBJ1-2; D is ambiguous. Per the germline V gene, CDR1 is MNHEY and CDR2 is SVGEGT. Trimming took 2 bases from V and 1 from J, leaving 5 bases between them. The CDR3 is 13 amino acids. CDR3 sequence reads: CASSYNSNYGYTF. The covered CDR3 bases are TGTGCCAGCAGTTACAACAGTAACTATGGC.

In its sample, this clone is large (0.1 to 1%). The CDR3 end falls 3 residues outside the read, so it is completed with the germline J gene. This chain uses TRBV5-1 with TRBJ1-2; the match to TRBD1 covers 9 bases. CDR3 size: 17 residues. J lost 2 bases, V lost 0 bases, and 8 bases had no gene match. In germline, CDR1 is SGHRS, CDR2 YFSETQ. This CDR3 is CASSLAPGQGMNYGYTF. CDR3 bases read: TGCGCCAGCAGCTTGGCCCCAGGACAGGGGATGAACTATGGC.